This T cell receptor (beta chain) was recorded in a study of blood T cell repertoires in COVID-19. Turning to the study itself: PBMCs, B-cell-depleted T cells, or T cells were the source of the cDNA or gDNA that made up the material.

The table came from immunoSEQ multiplex PCR; TCRdb's copy has only in-frame clones and leaves some out. The sample includes roughly 200,000 clones, about 91% of them seen just once. The sequencing input was PBMCs or T cells enriched from blood (not recorded which). This sequence originates from a woman aged 40 to 55 with acute COVID-19.

As DNA, the CDR3 is TGCGCCAGCAGCCCGACAGGGGATAGCACAGATACGCAGTATTTT. Translation gives CASSPTGDSTDTQYF. This chain links TRBV5-1 with TRBJ2-3; the match to TRBD1 covers 8 bases. Germline V gene sequence: CDR1 SGHRS, CDR2 YFSETQ. This CDR3 comprises 15 residues. The V segment lost 4 bases and the J segment 0 bases; nucleotides outside the gene matches: 4. Based on the CDR3 plus reference TRBV5-1 and TRBJ2-3, the full variable domain is KAGVTQTPRYLIKTRGQQVTLSCSPISGHRSVSWYQQTPGQGLQFLFEYFSETQRNKGNFPGRFSGRQFSNSRSEMNVSTLELGDSALYLCASSPTGDSTDTQYFGPGTRLTVL.